This T cell receptor beta chain is from a study of blood T cell repertoires in COVID-19. Study background: Collection of acute and convalescent COVID-19 samples took place in the United States, Italy and Spain. PBMCs, B-cell-depleted T cells, or T cells were the source of the cDNA or gDNA that made up the material.

With 2 bases clipped from V and 7 bases from J, the junction kept 10 bases outside the gene matches. The CDR3 runs 16 residues. The V gene's germline CDR1 is MNHEY and CDR2 SMNVEV (reference sequence). The assay was immunoSEQ multiplex PCR, and TCRdb's table has in-frame clones only and misses some. Of about 120,000 clones listed, around 89% were seen once; the top ten hold over 15%. The sequenced sample consisted of peripheral blood. The rearrangement joins TRBV27 to TRBJ2-2; 7 bases map to TRBD1. The TCR comes from a human donor with acute or convalescent COVID-19. The donor label of this sample is uncertain. Written as DNA, the CDR3 is TGTGCCAGCAGTTTAAAGTCAGGGGGACGTGGCGGGGAGCTGTTTTTT. Amino acids: CASSLKSGGRGGELFF.